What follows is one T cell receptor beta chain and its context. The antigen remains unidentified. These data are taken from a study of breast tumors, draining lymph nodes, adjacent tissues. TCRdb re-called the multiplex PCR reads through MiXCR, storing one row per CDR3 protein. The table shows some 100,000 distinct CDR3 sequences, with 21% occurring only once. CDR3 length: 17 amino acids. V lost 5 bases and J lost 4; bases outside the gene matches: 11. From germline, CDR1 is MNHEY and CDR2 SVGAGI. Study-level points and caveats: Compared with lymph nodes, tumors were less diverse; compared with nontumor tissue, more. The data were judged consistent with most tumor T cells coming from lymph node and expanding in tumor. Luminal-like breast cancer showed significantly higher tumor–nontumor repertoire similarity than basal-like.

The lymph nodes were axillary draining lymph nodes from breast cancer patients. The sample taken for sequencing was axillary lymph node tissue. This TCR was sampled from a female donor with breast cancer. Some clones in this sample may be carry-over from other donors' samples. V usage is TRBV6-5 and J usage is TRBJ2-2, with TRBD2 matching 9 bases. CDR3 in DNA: TGTGCCAGCAGTCAATGGGCTAGCGGGACACCCACCGGGGAGCTGTTTTTT. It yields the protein CASSQWASGTPTGELFF.